This T cell receptor (beta chain) was sequenced for a study of cytomegalovirus exposure and HLA in healthy donors. Turning to the study itself: The study placed about 86% of its 398 genotyped donors in the Caucasian-associated ancestry cluster.

Germline V gene sequence: CDR1 LNHDA, CDR2 SQIVND (reference sequence). The V gene end was trimmed by 8 bases and the J gene end by 0 bases; junction bases not matched to a gene: 16. The CDR3 spans 18 residues. General study points: According to reports, the classifier identified cytomegalovirus status with high specificity and sensitivity.

As concerns this clone: Its specificity is not known.

Primers included in the PCR were 60 Vbeta and 13 Jbeta primers. Data came from immunoSEQ multiplex PCR; TCRdb stores just in-frame clones and leaves some out. The sample records about 95,000 clones, around four fifths being singletons. The sequencing sample was made of PBMCs. The chain is built from TRBV19 and TRBJ2-1, with 7 bases matching TRBD1. The sequence derives from a woman aged 40 to 50 in good health and CMV-seropositive. This CDR3 reads CASGPGQDIWSSYNEQFF. DNA for the CDR3: TGTGCCAGTGGACCCGGACAGGACATCTGGTCCTCCTACAATGAGCAGTTCTTC.